The source of this T cell receptor beta chain is a study of shared clonotypes between healthy human individuals. Profiled with immunoSEQ multiplex PCR; TCRdb holds only in-frame clones, not every one. The data hold 1.5 million to 2.5 million clones, with about 95% observed a single time. The length of the CDR3 is 17 residues. The V end lost 1 base, the J end lost 5 bases, and 18 bases lay between the germline ends. Germline V lookup: CDR1 SGHVS, CDR2 FNYEAQ. As defined, naive CD8 cells were CD45RO-negative and positively selected for CCR7, with terminally differentiated effector memory CD45RA+ cells excluded.

The sample taken for sequencing was naive CD8+ T cells sorted from blood. The receptor's source is a man between 18 and 35 years old in good health. This rearrangement joins TRBV7-6 to TRBJ2-1; tentatively, D is TRBD1 (6 bases). The CDR3 is CASSLDQGIIVDNEQFF. Written as DNA, the CDR3 is TGTGCCAGCAGCTTAGATCAGGGGATAATCGTAGACAATGAGCAGTTCTTC.